Listed below are T cell receptor beta chains from one sample, sequenced in a study of beta chain features in type 1 diabetes. Data came from immunoSEQ multiplex PCR; TCRdb stores just in-frame clones and leaves some out. The sample includes roughly 250,000 clones, 9% to 10% of them seen just once. Source material: naive CD4+ T cells from blood. All receptors come from a woman under 30 in good health. Both conserved end residues are part of each CDR3. D genes are given only for firm matches. Clone sizes are given selectively: once, few, many, or a class where the clone is expanded.

>TRBJ1-1|few|TRBV6-1|14|NA
CATRRLGGDTEAFF
TGTGCCACCCGAAGATTGGGAGGAGACACTGAAGCTTTCTTT
>TRBJ1-1|few|TRBV30|15|NA
CAWSVLGGENTEAFF
TGTGCCTGGAGTGTACTTGGCGGAGAGAACACTGAAGCTTTCTTT
>TRBJ1-2|NA|TRBV11-2|12|NA
CASSFAQALFDF
TGTGCCAGCAGCTTTGCACAGGCCCTCTTCGACTTC
>TRBJ1-2|few|TRBV7-9|15|NA
CASSLQGEVNYGYTF
TGTGCCAGCAGCTTACAGGGTGAAGTTAACTATGGCTACACCTTC
>TRBJ2-7|NA|TRBV27|13|NA
CASSDSFSYEQYF
TGTGCCAGCTCGGACAGCTTCTCCTACGAGCAGTACTTC
>TRBJ2-7|once|TRBV5-1|14|NA
CASSLAGQTYEQYF
TGCGCCAGCAGCTTGGCCGGACAGACCTACGAGCAGTACTTC
>TRBJ2-7|few|TRBV6-5|12|TRBD2
CATASGGYEQYF
TGTGCCACCGCCTCGGGGGGATACGAGCAGTACTTC
>TRBJ1-4|few|TRBV6-5|15|NA
CASSSGGAWGEKLFF
TGTGCCAGCAGCTCCGGCGGGGCGTGGGGTGAAAAACTGTTTTTT
>TRBJ2-7|NA|TRBV5-5|15|TRBD1
CASRGGTGSSYEQYF
TGTGCCAGCAGGGGCGGGACAGGGTCAAGCTACGAGCAGTACTTC
>TRBJ2-1|few|TRBV5-1|16|TRBD1
CASSLPTGGSYNEQFF
TGCGCCAGCAGTCTCCCTACAGGGGGTTCCTACAATGAGCAGTTCTTC
>TRBJ1-1|NA|TRBV20-1|10|NA
CSATGSEAFF
TGCAGTGCCACCGGGTCTGAAGCTTTCTTT
>TRBJ1-2|NA|TRBV18|15|NA
CASSPTEDPNYGYTF
TGTGCCAGCTCACCGACAGAAGATCCTAACTATGGCTACACCTTC
>TRBJ1-3|few|TRBV18|15|NA
CASSTDRYPGNTIYF
TGTGCCAGCTCAACAGACAGGTACCCTGGAAACACCATATATTTT
>TRBJ2-2|few|TRBV30|15|TRBD1
CAWNRGRGLIGELFF
TGTGCCTGGAACCGGGGCAGGGGGCTCATCGGGGAGCTGTTTTTT
>TRBJ1-5|many|TRBV7-9|12|NA
CASSLVNQPQHF
TGTGCCAGCAGCTTAGTAAATCAGCCCCAGCATTTT
>TRBJ1-2|NA|TRBV7-8|16|NA
CASSPRWSAGNYGYTF
TGTGCCAGCAGCCCAAGGTGGTCAGCGGGTAACTATGGCTACACCTTC
>TRBJ2-7|NA|TRBV6-1|14|TRBD2
CASSVGGGAYEQYF
TGTGCCAGCAGTGTTGGCGGGGGGGCCTACGAGCAGTACTTC
>TRBJ2-7|many|TRBV7-9|13|TRBD2
CASSSGLGAEQYF
TGTGCCAGCAGCTCGGGACTAGGGGCCGAGCAGTACTTC
>TRBJ2-2|few|TRBV9|18|TRBD2
CASSVVPSGRTHTGELFF
TGTGCCAGCAGCGTAGTCCCTAGCGGGAGGACTCACACCGGGGAGCTGTTTTTT
>TRBJ2-5|NA|TRBV27|13|NA
CASSFRRQETQYF
TGTGCCAGCAGTTTTCGCAGACAAGAGACCCAGTACTTC
>TRBJ1-5|NA|TRBV5-1|13|NA
CASRVDNNQPQHF
TGCGCCAGCAGGGTGGACAACAATCAGCCCCAGCATTTT
>TRBJ2-1|few|TRBV9|18|TRBD2
CASSVGTSGGMSYNEQFF
TGTGCCAGCAGCGTAGGGACGAGCGGGGGGATGTCCTACAATGAGCAGTTCTTC
>TRBJ2-1|NA|TRBV14|13|NA
CASSQVRGNEQFF
TGTGCCAGCAGCCAAGTTAGGGGGAATGAGCAGTTCTTC
>TRBJ2-7|NA|TRBV18|15|NA
CASSPLGQATYEQYF
TGTGCCAGCTCACCCCTGGGGCAGGCAACCTACGAGCAGTACTTC
>TRBJ1-4|few|TRBV28|14|NA
CASSSGTSNEKLFF
TGTGCCAGCAGCTCCGGGACATCTAATGAAAAACTGTTTTTT